Below are 26 T cell receptor beta chains sequenced from a single sample in a study of shared clonotypes between healthy human individuals. Generated by immunoSEQ multiplex PCR, the TCRdb table keeps only in-frame clones and is missing some. Among some 120,000 clones listed, 55% to 70% were seen once. Specimen: memory CD8+ T cells sorted from blood. As for subset: CD45RO+ cells pooled with CCR7-negative TemRA cells. These receptors were obtained from a woman aged 25 to 45 in good health.

In regard to this clone: A clone one base away is much larger, so this may be a read error. Other nucleotide sequences from this sample produce the same CDR3. V gene TRBV9 combines with J gene TRBJ1-1; unclear D gene. V lost 1 base and J lost 5, with 9 bases in between. Germline loops: CDR1 SGDLS, CDR2 YYNGEE. The CDR3 totals 13 residues. The CDR3 DNA reads TGTGCCAGCAGCGTAAGTTGGGGAACTGAAGCTTTCTTT. Its protein is CASSVSWGTEAFF.

The chain combines TRBV5-6 with TRBJ1-4; the D is unclear. The CDR3 sequence is 14 residues long. The germline V and J ends were trimmed by 2 bases and 3 bases, with 8 bases remaining between them. Germline V gene data show CDR1 as SGHDT and CDR2 as YYEEEE. The CDR3, as DNA: TGTGCCAGCAGCTTCCTGGGCGCTAATGAAAAACTGTTTTTT. Its translation is CASSFLGANEKLFF.

The chain has TRBV2 and TRBJ1-4; 10 nucleotides line up with TRBD1. Germline V gene data show CDR1 as SNHLY and CDR2 as FYNNEI. V shed 6 bases and J 5 bases; nucleotides not matched to a gene: 3. CDR3 length: 14 residues. The CDR3: CASSGGQGNEKLFF. The CDR3 DNA sequence: TGTGCCAGCAGCGGGGGACAGGGGAATGAAAAACTGTTTTTT. Full variable domain (remainder filled in from reference TRBV2 and TRBJ1-4): EPEVTQTPSHQVTQMGQEVILRCVPISNHLYFYWYRQILGQKVEFLVSFYNNEISEKSEIFDDQFSVERPDGSNFTLKIRSTKLEDSAMYFCASSGGQGNEKLFFGSGTQLSVL.

This clone has a handful of counts. The chain joins TRBV16 to TRBJ2-7, with 7 bases fitting TRBD2. CDR3 size: 15 residues. V trimming: 4 bases; J trimming: 0 bases; junction bases outside the gene matches: 6. Germline V gene data show CDR1 as KGHSY and CDR2 as FQNENV. The CDR3 reads CASSLGTTSSYEQYF. CDR3 nucleotide sequence: TGTGCCAGCAGCCTTGGGACTACCAGCTCCTACGAGCAGTACTTC.

A single count supports this clone. This sequence joins TRBV4-1 and TRBJ2-5; D unclear. Germline CDR1 is MGHRA and CDR2 is YSYEKL. This CDR3 is built from 15 residues. V lost 4 bases and J lost 5, with 17 bases in between. The CDR3 is CASSPSTSFLETQYF. In nucleotides, the CDR3 is TGCGCCAGCAGCCCCTCAACGAGTTTCTTGGAGACCCAGTACTTC.

On this clone: At the DNA level, this CDR3 is encoded by other sequences in the same sample as well. The chain couples TRBV28 to TRBJ1-5; 9 positions match TRBD1. The CDR3 is made up of 15 amino acids. Germline V gives CDR1 MDHEN, CDR2 SYDVKM. J gave up 0 bases and V 5 bases, and 2 bases lay outside the gene matches. In nucleotides, the CDR3 is TGTGCCAGCAGTCTGACAGGGGGTAGCAATCAGCCCCAGCATTTT. This encodes CASSLTGGSNQPQHF. The entire variable domain, with the rest obtained from reference TRBV28 and TRBJ1-5, is as follows: DVKVTQSSRYLVKRTGEKVFLECVQDMDHENMFWYRQDPGLGLRLIYFSYDVKMKEKGDIPEGYSVSREKKERFSLILESASTNQTSMYLCASSLTGGSNQPQHFGDGTRLSIL.

The V gene is TRBV27, the J gene TRBJ2-2; D unresolved. This CDR3 contains 13 residues. Germline V gene lookup returns CDR1 MNHEY and CDR2 SMNVEV (reference sequence). V was cut by 5 bases and J by 4 bases, with 8 bases left in between. For the CDR3, the DNA is TGTGCCAGCAGTCACAGAGGCACCGGGGAGCTGTTTTTT. It translates to CASSHRGTGELFF.

This chain connects TRBV23-1 to TRBJ1-5; D unclear. TRBV23-1 is recorded as an ORF, its role being uncertain. V gave up 3 bases and J gave up 5 bases, with 23 bases separating them. This CDR3 is built from 18 residues. In DNA form, the CDR3 reads TGCGCCAGCAGTCACTCAAAAAAGACACCTATAGGAGATCAGCCCCAGCATTTT. Translation: CASSHSKKTPIGDQPQHF.

This chain's CDR3 is CASRGSEQYF. CDR3 sequence (DNA): TGTGCCAGCAGGGGGTCCGAGCAGTACTTC. The chain is built from TRBV6-6 and TRBJ2-7, with D uncertain. Germline V CDR1 and CDR2: MNHNY, SVGAGI (reference sequence). V lost 6 bases, J lost 6 bases, and 6 bases lay in between. The CDR3 runs 10 residues.

V is TRBV5-4 and J is TRBJ1-2; D call uncertain. Germline V gives CDR1 SGHNT, CDR2 YYREEE (reference sequence). V was trimmed by 4 bases and J by 8 bases, leaving 36 bases between them. The CDR3 runs 20 residues. This CDR3 reads CASSREEFVGPFPSLAGYTF. CDR3 DNA: TGTGCCAGCAGCCGGGAGGAGTTTGTGGGCCCCTTCCCATCATTGGCGGGCTACACCTTC.

This clone has more than one count but fewer than ten. CDR3 amino acids: CAISESRDHNEQFF. DNA for the CDR3: TGTGCCATCAGTGAGTCGCGGGACCACAATGAGCAGTTCTTC. The chain combines TRBV10-3 with TRBJ2-1; D might be TRBD2 (6 bases). The CDR3 has 14 amino acids. Trimming pared 0 bases from V and 5 bases from J, leaving 8 bases between. Germline V gives CDR1 ENHRY, CDR2 SYGVKD.

The V gene is TRBV21-1, the J gene TRBJ1-5. TRBV21-1 is deemed a pseudogene. This CDR3 is 14 amino acids long. CDR3 sequence: CASGAGGLHQPQHF. In DNA form, the CDR3 reads TGTGCCAGCGGGGCGGGGGGCCTCCATCAGCCCCAGCATTTT.

This sequence joins TRBV5-1 and TRBJ2-1, with TRBD2 matching over 7 bases. Germline-derived CDR1 and CDR2 are SGHRS and YFSETQ. With 5 bases clipped from V and 0 bases from J, the junction kept 8 bases outside the gene matches. The CDR3 contains 16 residues. This CDR3 reads CASRRDYSPSYNEQFF. DNA of the CDR3: TGCGCCAGCAGGCGGGACTATTCGCCCTCCTACAATGAGCAGTTCTTC.

This rearrangement joins TRBV21-1 to TRBJ2-2; the table calls TRBD1, which could not be checked here. TRBV21-1 is recorded as a pseudogene. The CDR3 has 13 amino acids. CDR3 sequence reads: CASWQGLTGELFF. Here the CDR3 DNA reads TGTGCCAGCTGGCAGGGCCTAACCGGGGAGCTGTTTTTT.

V gene TRBV29-1 combines with J gene TRBJ2-7, with 10 bases aligning to TRBD1. Germline CDR1 SQVTM, CDR2 ANQGSEA. Trimming at V came to 2 bases and at J to 3 bases, leaving 7 bases not matched to a gene. CDR3 size: 15 residues. CDR3 in DNA: TGCAGCGTTGAACTCCGGGACAGGGGACTCTACGAGCAGTACTTC. As protein: CSVELRDRGLYEQYF.

The chain joins TRBV6-1 to TRBJ1-4; a possible D gene is TRBD1 (6 bases). V gave up 1 base and J gave up 8 bases, with 14 bases separating them. Germline-derived CDR1 and CDR2 are MNHNS and SASEGT. The CDR3 loop spans 15 amino acids. The CDR3 region is CASSEGLQGSEKLFF. DNA of the CDR3: TGTGCCAGCAGTGAAGGTCTCCAGGGGAGCGAAAAACTGTTTTTT.

The chain joins TRBV19 to TRBJ1-1; D is undetermined. The CDR3 loop spans 15 amino acids. Trimming removed 9 bases at V and 5 bases at J, with 22 bases between. Germline loops: CDR1 LNHDA, CDR2 SQIVND (reference sequence). As DNA, the CDR3 is TGTGCCAGCTCATACCACGAAGGGTCTGAGACTGAAGCTTTCTTT. It codes for CASSYHEGSETEAFF.

The chain carries TRBV9 and TRBJ2-7; 8 nucleotides line up with TRBD2. J was trimmed by 2 bases and V by 3 bases; bases with no gene match: 4. CDR3 length: 14 residues. The germline CDR1 and CDR2 sequences are SGDLS and YYNGEE. The CDR3 DNA follows: TGTGCCAGCAGCGAAAGCGGGGGAGCCTACGAGCAGTACTTC. It specifies CASSESGGAYEQYF.

This clone was seen only a few times. The gene calls are TRBV5-4 and TRBJ2-3; 7 bases match TRBD2. This CDR3 has 15 residues. V lost 3 bases to trimming and J lost 3 bases; unmatched junction nucleotides: 7. The germline gives CDR1 SGHNT, CDR2 YYREEE (reference sequence). CDR3 protein: CASSSTSYLTDTQYF. Written as DNA, the CDR3 is TGTGCCAGCAGCTCGACTAGCTATTTGACAGATACGCAGTATTTT.

The chain links TRBV7-9 to TRBJ2-1; possibly TRBD2 for D (5 bases). CDR3 length: 13 residues. The germline gives CDR1 SEHNR, CDR2 FQNEAQ (reference sequence). Between the trimmed V and J ends, which lost 1 base and 8 bases, there was a span of 9 bases. In DNA form, the CDR3 reads TGTGCCAGCAGCTTAGAATGGGGAGATGAGCAGTTCTTC. It encodes CASSLEWGDEQFF.

This clone was picked up one time. The V gene is TRBV5-1, the J gene TRBJ2-1, with 7 bases matching TRBD2. This CDR3 is built from 15 residues. Looked up from germline, CDR1 is SGHRS and CDR2 is YFSETQ. V lost 0 bases, J lost 7 bases, and 7 bases stayed unmatched. This CDR3 reads CASSLGGSLGNEQFF. The CDR3 coding sequence is TGCGCCAGCAGCTTGGGCGGGAGCCTCGGGAATGAGCAGTTCTTC.

This chain joins TRBV10-2 and TRBJ2-1; D perhaps matches TRBD2 (5 bases). Trimming cost V 3 bases and J 8 bases, with 14 bases left between them. The CDR3 has 14 amino acids. Germline lookup yields CDR1 WSHSY and CDR2 SAAADI. CDR3 loop: CASSDRTEWDEQFF. The CDR3 nucleotides are TGCGCCAGCAGTGATCGGACTGAGTGGGATGAGCAGTTCTTC.

This sequence joins TRBV25-1 and TRBJ2-7; 7 bases fit TRBD1. CDR3 size: 16 residues. The ends lost 6 bases at V and 6 bases at J; junction bases unmatched: 17. Germline V gene lookup returns CDR1 MGHDK and CDR2 SYGVNS. CDR3 region: CASSNSTSGQLPEQYF. The CDR3 region has the DNA TGTGCCAGCAGCAATTCGACCTCGGGACAGCTTCCCGAGCAGTACTTC.

The V gene is TRBV27, the J gene TRBJ2-5; 8 nucleotides align to TRBD1. The CDR3 spans 15 residues. The germline V gene encodes CDR1 MNHEY and CDR2 SMNVEV (reference sequence). V was pared by 5 bases and J by 1 base, with 6 bases of the junction left unmatched. The DNA for the CDR3 is TGTGCCAGCAGTAGAAAGGACAGGGCCCAAGAGACCCAGTACTTC. This sequence encodes CASSRKDRAQETQYF.

This sequence joins TRBV7-9 and TRBJ1-4; no firm D call. V was clipped by 3 bases and J by 7 bases, with 15 bases between them. This CDR3 spans 15 amino acids. The germline gives CDR1 SEHNR, CDR2 FQNEAQ (reference sequence). The CDR3 reads CASSFIGSLSEKLFF. CDR3 DNA sequence: TGTGCCAGCAGCTTTATTGGCAGTCTTTCTGAAAAACTGTTTTTT.

V usage is TRBV7-9 and J usage is TRBJ1-5; D might be TRBD1 (6 bases). The CDR3 is 14 residues long. In germline, CDR1 is SEHNR, CDR2 FQNEAQ (reference sequence). Trimming removed 0 bases from V and 6 bases from J, with 9 bases in between. The CDR3 DNA sequence: TGTGCCAGCAGCTTAGCGGGGGGCAGTCAGCCCCAGCATTTT. Amino acids: CASSLAGGSQPQHF.